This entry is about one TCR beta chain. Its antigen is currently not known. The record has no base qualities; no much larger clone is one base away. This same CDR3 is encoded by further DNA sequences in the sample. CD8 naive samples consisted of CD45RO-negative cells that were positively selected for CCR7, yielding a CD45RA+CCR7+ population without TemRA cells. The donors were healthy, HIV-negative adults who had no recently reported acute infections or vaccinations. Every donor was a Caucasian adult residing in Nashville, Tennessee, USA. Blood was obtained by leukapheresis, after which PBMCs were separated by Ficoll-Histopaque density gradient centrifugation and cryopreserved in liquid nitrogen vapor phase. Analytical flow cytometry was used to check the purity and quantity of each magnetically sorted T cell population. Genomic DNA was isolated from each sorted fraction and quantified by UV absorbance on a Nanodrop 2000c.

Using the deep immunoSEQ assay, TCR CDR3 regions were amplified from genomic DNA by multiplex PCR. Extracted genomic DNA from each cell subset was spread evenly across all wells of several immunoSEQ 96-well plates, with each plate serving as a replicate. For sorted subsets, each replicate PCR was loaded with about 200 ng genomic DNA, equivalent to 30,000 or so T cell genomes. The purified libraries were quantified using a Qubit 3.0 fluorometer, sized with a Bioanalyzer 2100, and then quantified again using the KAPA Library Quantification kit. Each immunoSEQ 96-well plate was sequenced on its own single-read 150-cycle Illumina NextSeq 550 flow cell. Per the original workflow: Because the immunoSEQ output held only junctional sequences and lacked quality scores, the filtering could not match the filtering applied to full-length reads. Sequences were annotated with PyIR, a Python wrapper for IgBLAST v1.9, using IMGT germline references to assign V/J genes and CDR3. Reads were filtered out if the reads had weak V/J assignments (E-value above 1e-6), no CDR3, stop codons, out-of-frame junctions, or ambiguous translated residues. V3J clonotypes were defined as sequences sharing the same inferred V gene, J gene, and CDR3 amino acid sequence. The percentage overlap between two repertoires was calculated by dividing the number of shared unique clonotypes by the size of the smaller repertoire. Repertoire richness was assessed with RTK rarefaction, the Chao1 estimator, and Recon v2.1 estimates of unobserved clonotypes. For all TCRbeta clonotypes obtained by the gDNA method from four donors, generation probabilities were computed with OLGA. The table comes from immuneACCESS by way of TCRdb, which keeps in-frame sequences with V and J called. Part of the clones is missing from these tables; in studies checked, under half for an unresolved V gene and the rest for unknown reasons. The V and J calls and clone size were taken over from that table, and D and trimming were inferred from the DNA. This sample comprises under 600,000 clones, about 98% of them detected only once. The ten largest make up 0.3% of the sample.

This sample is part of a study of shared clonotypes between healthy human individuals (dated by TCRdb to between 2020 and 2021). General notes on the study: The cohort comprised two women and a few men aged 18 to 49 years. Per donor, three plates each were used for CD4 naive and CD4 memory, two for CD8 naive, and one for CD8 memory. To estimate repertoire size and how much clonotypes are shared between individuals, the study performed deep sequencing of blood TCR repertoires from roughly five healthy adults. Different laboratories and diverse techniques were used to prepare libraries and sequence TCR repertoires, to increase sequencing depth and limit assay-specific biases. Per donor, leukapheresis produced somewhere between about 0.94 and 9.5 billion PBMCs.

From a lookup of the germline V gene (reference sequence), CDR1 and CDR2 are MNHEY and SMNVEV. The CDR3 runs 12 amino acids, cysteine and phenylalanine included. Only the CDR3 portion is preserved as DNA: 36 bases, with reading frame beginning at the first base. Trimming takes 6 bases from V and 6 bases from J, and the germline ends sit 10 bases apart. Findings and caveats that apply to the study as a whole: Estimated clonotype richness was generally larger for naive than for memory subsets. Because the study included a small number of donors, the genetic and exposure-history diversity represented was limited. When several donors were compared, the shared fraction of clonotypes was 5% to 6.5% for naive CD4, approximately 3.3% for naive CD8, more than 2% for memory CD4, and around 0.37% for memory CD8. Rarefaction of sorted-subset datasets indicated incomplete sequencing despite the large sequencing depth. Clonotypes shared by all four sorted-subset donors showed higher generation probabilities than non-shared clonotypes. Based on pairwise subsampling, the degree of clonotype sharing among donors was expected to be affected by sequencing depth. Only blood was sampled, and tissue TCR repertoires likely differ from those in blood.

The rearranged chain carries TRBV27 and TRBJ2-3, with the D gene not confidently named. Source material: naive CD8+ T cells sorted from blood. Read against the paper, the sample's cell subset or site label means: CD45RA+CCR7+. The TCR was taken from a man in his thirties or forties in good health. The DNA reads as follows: TGTGCCAGCAGCCCCCGGCAGGATACGCAGTATTTT. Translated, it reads CASSPRQDTQYF.